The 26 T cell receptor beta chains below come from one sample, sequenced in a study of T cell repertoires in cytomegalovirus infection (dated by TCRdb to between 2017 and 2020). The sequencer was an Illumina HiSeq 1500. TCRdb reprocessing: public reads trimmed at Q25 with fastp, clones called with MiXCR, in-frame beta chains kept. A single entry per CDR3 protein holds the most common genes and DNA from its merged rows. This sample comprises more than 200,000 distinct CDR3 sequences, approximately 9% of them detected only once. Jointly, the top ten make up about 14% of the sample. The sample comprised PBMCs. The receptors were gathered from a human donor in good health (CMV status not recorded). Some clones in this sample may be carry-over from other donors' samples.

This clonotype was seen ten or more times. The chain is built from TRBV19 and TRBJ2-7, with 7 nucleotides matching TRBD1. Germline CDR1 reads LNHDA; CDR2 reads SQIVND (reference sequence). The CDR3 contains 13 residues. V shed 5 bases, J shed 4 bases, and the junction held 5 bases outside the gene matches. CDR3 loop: CASSVTRGYEQYF. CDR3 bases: TGTGCCAGTAGTGTCACCAGGGGGTACGAGCAGTACTTC.

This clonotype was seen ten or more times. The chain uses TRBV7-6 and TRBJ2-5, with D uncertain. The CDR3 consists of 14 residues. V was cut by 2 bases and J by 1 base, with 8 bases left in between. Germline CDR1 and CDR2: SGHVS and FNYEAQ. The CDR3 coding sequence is TGTGCCAGCAGCTTACCCGCGTCCCAAGAGACCCAGTACTTC. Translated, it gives CASSLPASQETQYF.

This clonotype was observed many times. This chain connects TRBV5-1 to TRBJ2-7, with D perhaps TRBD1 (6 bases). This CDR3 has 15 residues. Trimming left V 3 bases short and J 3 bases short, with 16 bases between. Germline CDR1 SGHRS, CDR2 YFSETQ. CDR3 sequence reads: CASSSTGLGRYEQYF. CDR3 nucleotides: TGCGCCAGCAGCTCTACAGGGTTGGGGCGCTACGAGCAGTACTTC.

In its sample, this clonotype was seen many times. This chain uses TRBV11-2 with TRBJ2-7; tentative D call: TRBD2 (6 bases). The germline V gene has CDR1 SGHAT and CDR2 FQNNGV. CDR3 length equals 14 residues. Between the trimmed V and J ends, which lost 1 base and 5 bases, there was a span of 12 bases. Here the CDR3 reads CASSLGSGRDEQYF. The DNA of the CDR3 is TGTGCCAGCAGCTTAGGGAGCGGGCGGGACGAGCAGTACTTC.

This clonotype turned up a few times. In DNA form, the CDR3 reads TGTGCCAGTAGTATCATCGGAGAGACCCAGTACTTC. Its translation is CASSIIGETQYF. The V call is TRBV19, the J call TRBJ2-5; D gene uncertain. The ends were cut back, 3 bases at V and 4 bases at J, with 6 bases in the middle. The CDR3 consists of 12 residues. In germline, CDR1 is LNHDA, CDR2 SQIVND (reference sequence).

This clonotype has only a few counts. This CDR3 reads CASSYRDSGNQPQHF. The CDR3 DNA is TGTGCCAGCAGTTACCGGGACAGTGGCAATCAGCCCCAGCATTTT. V is TRBV6-2 or TRBV6-3 and J is TRBJ1-5; 7 bases fit TRBD1. The CDR3 totals 15 residues. V was clipped by 2 bases and J by 2 bases; unmatched bases: 3. Germline V gives CDR1 MNHEY, CDR2 SVGEGT.

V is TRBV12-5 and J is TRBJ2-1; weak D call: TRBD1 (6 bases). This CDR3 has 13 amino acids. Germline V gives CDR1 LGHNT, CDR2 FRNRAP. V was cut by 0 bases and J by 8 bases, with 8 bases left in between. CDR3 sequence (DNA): TGTGCTAGTGGTTTGGTACAGGGCCATGAGCAGTTCTTC. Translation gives CASGLVQGHEQFF.

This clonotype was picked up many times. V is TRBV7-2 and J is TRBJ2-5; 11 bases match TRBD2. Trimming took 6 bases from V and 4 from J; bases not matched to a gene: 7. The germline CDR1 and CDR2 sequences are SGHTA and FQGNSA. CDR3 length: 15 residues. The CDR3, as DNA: TGTGCCAGCAGTATAGCGGGGGGGAACCGAGAGACCCAGTACTTC. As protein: CASSIAGGNRETQYF.

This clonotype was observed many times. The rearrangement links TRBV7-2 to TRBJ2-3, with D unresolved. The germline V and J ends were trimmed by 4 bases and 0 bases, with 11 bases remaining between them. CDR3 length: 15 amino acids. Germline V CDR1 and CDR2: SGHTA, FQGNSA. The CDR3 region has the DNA TGTGCCAGCAGCTCACAGCCTCCTAGCACAGATACGCAGTATTTT. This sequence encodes CASSSQPPSTDTQYF.

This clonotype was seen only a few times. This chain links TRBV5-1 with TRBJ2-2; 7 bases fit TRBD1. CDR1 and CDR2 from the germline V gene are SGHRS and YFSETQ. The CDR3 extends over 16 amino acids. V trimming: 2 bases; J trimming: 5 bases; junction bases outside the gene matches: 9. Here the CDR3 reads CASSFSRTGRTGELFF. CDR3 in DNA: TGCGCCAGCAGCTTCTCCCGGACAGGTCGGACCGGGGAGCTGTTTTTT.

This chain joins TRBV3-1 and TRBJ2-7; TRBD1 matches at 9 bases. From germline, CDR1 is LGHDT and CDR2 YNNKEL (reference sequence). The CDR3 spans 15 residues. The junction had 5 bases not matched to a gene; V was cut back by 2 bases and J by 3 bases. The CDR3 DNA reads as TGTGCCAGCAGCCAATCGGACAGGGGACACTACGAGCAGTACTTC. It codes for CASSQSDRGHYEQYF.

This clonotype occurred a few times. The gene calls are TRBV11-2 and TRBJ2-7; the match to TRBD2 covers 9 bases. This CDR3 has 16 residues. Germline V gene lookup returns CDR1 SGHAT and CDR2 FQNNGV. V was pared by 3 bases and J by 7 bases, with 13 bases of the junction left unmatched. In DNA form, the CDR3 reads TGTGCCAGCAGCTTCGAGATGCTAGCGGGAAGTATTGAGCAGTACTTC. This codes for CASSFEMLAGSIEQYF.

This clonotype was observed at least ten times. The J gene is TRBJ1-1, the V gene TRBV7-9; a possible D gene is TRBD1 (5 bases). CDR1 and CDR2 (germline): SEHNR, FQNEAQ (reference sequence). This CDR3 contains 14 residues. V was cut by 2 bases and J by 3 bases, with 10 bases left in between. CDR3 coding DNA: TGTGCCAGCAGCTTACAGGGAAAGGACACTGAAGCTTTCTTT. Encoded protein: CASSLQGKDTEAFF.

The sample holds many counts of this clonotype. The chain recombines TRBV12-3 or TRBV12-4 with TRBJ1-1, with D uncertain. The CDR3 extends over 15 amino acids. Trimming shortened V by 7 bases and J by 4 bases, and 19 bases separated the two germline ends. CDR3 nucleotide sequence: TGTGCCAGCACCCCAATACACACGGTTGGCACTGAAGCTTTCTTT. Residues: CASTPIHTVGTEAFF.

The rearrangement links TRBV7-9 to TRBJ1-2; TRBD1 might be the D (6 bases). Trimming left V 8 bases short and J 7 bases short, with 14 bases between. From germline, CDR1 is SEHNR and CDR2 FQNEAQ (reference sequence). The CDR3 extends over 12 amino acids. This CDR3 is CASEPGQLGYTF. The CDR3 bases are TGTGCCAGCGAGCCAGGACAGCTTGGCTACACCTTC.

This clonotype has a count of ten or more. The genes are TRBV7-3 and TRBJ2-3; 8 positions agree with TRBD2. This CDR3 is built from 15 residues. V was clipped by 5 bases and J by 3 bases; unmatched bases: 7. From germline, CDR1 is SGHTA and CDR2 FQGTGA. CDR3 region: CASSPRAGGTDTQYF. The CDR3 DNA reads TGTGCCAGCAGCCCCAGGGCGGGGGGAACAGATACGCAGTATTTT.

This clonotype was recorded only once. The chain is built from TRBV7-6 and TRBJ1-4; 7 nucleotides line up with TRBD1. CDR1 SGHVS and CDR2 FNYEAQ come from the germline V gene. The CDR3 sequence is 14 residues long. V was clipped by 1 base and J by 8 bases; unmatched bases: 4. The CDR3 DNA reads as TGTGCCAGCAGCTTAGAAGGGGGCTGGGAAAAACTGTTTTTT. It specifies CASSLEGGWEKLFF.

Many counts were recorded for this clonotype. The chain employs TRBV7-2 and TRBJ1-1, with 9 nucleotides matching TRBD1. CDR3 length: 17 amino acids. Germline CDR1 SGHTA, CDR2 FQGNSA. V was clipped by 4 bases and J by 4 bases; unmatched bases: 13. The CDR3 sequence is CASSSKGQGNGGTEAFF. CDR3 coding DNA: TGTGCCAGCAGCTCGAAGGGACAGGGTAATGGTGGCACTGAAGCTTTCTTT.

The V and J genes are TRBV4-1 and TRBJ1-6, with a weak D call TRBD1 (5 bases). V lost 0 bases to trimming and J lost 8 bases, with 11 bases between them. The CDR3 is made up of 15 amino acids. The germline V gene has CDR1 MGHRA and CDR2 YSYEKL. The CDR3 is CASSQEGTLHSPLHF. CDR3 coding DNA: TGCGCCAGCAGCCAAGAAGGGACCCTGCATTCACCCCTCCACTTT.

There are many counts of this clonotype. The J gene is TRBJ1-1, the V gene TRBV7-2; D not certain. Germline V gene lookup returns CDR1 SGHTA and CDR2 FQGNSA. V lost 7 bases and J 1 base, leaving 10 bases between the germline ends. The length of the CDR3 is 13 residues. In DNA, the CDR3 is TGTGCCAGCACCAGGTCGACGAACACTGAAGCTTTCTTT. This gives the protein CASTRSTNTEAFF. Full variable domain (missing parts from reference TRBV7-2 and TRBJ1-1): GAGVSQSPSNKVTEKGKDVELRCDPISGHTALYWYRQSLGQGLEFLIYFQGNSAPDKSGLPSDRFSAERTGGSVSTLTIQRTQQEDSAVYLCASTRSTNTEAFFGQGTRLTVV.

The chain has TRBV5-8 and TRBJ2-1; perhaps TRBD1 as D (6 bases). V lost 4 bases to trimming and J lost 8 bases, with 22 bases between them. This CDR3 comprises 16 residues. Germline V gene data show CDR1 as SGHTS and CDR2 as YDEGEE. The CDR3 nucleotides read TGTGCCAGCAGCGACACACAGGGCGCAGTGATGGATGAGCAGTTCTTC. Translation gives CASSDTQGAVMDEQFF.

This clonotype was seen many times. The CDR3 nucleotides are TGTGCCACCGGGACAGGGAGAGGTCTCCAGCATTTT. This gives the protein CATGTGRGLQHF. V is TRBV10-3 and J is TRBJ1-5; 9 nucleotides line up with TRBD1. The CDR3 covers 12 residues. Germline CDR1 is ENHRY and CDR2 is SYGVKD. J was trimmed by 12 bases and V by 10 bases; bases with no gene match: 10.

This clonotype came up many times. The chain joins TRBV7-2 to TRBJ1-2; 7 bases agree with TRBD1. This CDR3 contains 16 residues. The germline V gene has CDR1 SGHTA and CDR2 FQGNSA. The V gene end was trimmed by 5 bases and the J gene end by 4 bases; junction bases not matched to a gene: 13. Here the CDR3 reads CASSTALGQNSYGYTF. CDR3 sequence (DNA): TGTGCCAGCAGCACCGCGCTGGGACAGAACTCCTATGGCTACACCTTC.

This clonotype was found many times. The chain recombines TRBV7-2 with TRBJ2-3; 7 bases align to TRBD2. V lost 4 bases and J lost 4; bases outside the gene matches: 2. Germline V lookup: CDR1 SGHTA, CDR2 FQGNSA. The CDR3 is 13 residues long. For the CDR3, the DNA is TGTGCCAGCAGCTCGGGACTACCAGATACGCAGTATTTT. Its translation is CASSSGLPDTQYF.

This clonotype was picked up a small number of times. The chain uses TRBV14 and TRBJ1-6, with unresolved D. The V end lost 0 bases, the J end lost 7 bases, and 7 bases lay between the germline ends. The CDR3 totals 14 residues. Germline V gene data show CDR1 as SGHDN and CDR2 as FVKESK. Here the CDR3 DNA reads TGTGCCAGCAGCCAAGATTTAGGGAATTCACCCCTCCACTTT. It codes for CASSQDLGNSPLHF.

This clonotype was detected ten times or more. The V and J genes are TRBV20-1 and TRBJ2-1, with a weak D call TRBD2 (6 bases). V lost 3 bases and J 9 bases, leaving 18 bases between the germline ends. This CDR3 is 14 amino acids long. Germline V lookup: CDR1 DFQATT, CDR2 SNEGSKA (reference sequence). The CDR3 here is CSARVPGVEIEQFF. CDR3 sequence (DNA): TGCAGTGCTAGGGTCCCGGGGGTTGAAATTGAGCAGTTCTTC.